These 32 T cell receptor beta chains were all obtained from the same sample, sequenced in a study of CXCR3-negative and CXCR3-positive naive CD8 T cells. The study, taken as a whole, reports: CXCR3-positive naive cells carried more hydrophobic TRB CDR3s than CXCR3-negative naive cells did.

Their antigen targets remain unknown. The authors prepared UMI-labeled TRB cDNA libraries by 5' RACE. TCRdb reanalyzed the 5' RACE reads, giving one entry per CDR3 protein sequence and no DNA. In all, the sample yields nearly 110,000 distinct CDR3 sequences. The material sequenced was naive CXCR3+ CD8+ T cells from blood. Subset: CD45RO-CCR7+CD27+CD95- naive CD8+ T cells expressing CXCR3 (TNR3+). Every receptor here comes from a human donor in good health. Some clones in this sample may be carry-over from other donors' samples.

The rearrangement joins TRBV13 to TRBJ2-7. This CDR3 is 13 amino acids long. Germline assignment: CDR1 PRHDT and CDR2 FYEKMQ (reference sequence). CDR3 in amino acids: CASSLDNSYEQYF.

V usage is TRBV20-1 and J usage is TRBJ2-1; there is no DNA to check the TCRdb D call of TRBD1. CDR3 length: 16 residues. Germline CDR1 and CDR2: DFQATT and SNEGSKA (reference sequence). The CDR3 here is CSARVPGTPSYNEQFF.

The chain couples TRBV7-9 to TRBJ2-7; TCRdb lists TRBD1, though no DNA is available to test this call. The germline gives CDR1 SEHNR, CDR2 FQNEAQ (reference sequence). This CDR3 comprises 13 residues. The CDR3 spells CASSPEQGGEQYF.

This chain connects TRBV28 to TRBJ2-1; TCRdb gives TRBD2 as the D gene, but with no DNA this cannot be confirmed. The CDR3 consists of 13 residues. CDR1 is MDHEN and CDR2 is SYDVKM in the germline V gene. The CDR3 is CAISSGGYNEQFF. The full variable domain, in which reference TRBV28 and TRBJ2-1 provide the parts outside the CDR3, is DVKVTQSSRYLVKRTGEKVFLECVQDMDHENMFWYRQDPGLGLRLIYFSYDVKMKEKGDIPEGYSVSREKKERFSLILESASTNQTSMYLCAISSGGYNEQFFGPGTRLTVL.

The chain is built from TRBV7-9 and TRBJ2-1; the TCRdb call, TRBD2, lacks DNA for checking. The CDR3 is 15 residues long. Germline V CDR1 and CDR2: SEHNR, FQNEAQ (reference sequence). CDR3 loop: CASSLDSDYHLEQFF.

This chain uses TRBV2 with TRBJ2-7; the D call from TCRdb, TRBD2, cannot be confirmed without DNA. Germline CDR1 and CDR2: SNHLY and FYNNEI. The CDR3 covers 12 residues. The CDR3 reads CASDGLEHEQYF.

The chain uses TRBV5-1 and TRBJ2-7; checking the TCRdb D call of TRBD2 is not possible without DNA. Germline loops: CDR1 SGHRS, CDR2 YFSETQ. This CDR3 comprises 18 residues. The CDR3 reads CASSLVTQGPAQSYEQYF.

The V gene is TRBV11-3, the J gene TRBJ2-1; lacking DNA, the TRBD1 call made by TCRdb goes unchecked. CDR3 size: 17 residues. CDR1 SGHNT and CDR2 YENEEA come from the germline V gene. CDR3 loop: CASSQHPGQGMGNEQFF.

The chain has TRBV13 and TRBJ1-6. This CDR3 comprises 15 residues. CDR1 and CDR2 (germline): PRHDT, FYEKMQ (reference sequence). This CDR3 is CASSLGGSYNSPLHF.

The chain has TRBV6-5 and TRBJ2-2; TCRdb returns TRBD1, unconfirmable since there is no DNA. The CDR3 loop spans 12 amino acids. The V gene's germline CDR1 is MNHEY and CDR2 SVGAGI. The CDR3 here is CGTGDNTGELFF.

The chain is built from TRBV3-1 and TRBJ2-1; TCRdb outputs TRBD2, but without DNA this stays unchecked. CDR1 LGHDT and CDR2 YNNKEL come from the germline V gene (reference sequence). There are 16 residues in the CDR3. CDR3: CASSQDPGTYYNEQFF.

The genes are TRBV6-5 and TRBJ2-7; no DNA is available, so the TRBD1 call from TCRdb remains unchecked. Germline assignment: CDR1 MNHEY and CDR2 SVGAGI. The CDR3 is made up of 15 amino acids. CDR3 region: CASSYSNRGNYEQYF.

This sequence joins TRBV20-1 and TRBJ1-2; there is no DNA to check the TCRdb D call of TRBD1. The length of the CDR3 is 15 residues. Germline values: CDR1 DFQATT, CDR2 SNEGSKA (reference sequence). CDR3 loop: CSARDGRDRNYGYTF.

The J gene is TRBJ2-7, the V gene TRBV6-1; TCRdb reports TRBD1, a call that lacks DNA to check it against. The germline gives CDR1 MNHNS, CDR2 SASEGT. There are 15 residues in the CDR3. Here the CDR3 reads CASSESPGGPYEQYF.

V and J are TRBV20-1 and TRBJ2-7; TCRdb selects TRBD1, and the lack of DNA leaves this call unchecked. CDR3 length: 15 amino acids. Germline CDR1 DFQATT, CDR2 SNEGSKA (reference sequence). This CDR3 reads CSARSLQGVSYEQYF.

The J gene is TRBJ2-7, the V gene TRBV29-1; the TCRdb D gene call, TRBD1, has no DNA to confirm it. CDR1 is SQVTM and CDR2 is ANQGSEA in the germline V gene. The CDR3 covers 14 residues. The CDR3 loop is CSALSPDRDYEQYF.

The chain couples TRBV14 to TRBJ2-6; the TRBD1 assignment by TCRdb is unverifiable without DNA. Per the germline V gene, CDR1 is SGHDN and CDR2 is FVKESK. The CDR3 is 16 residues long. The CDR3 loop reads CASKATGFSWANVLTF.

The chain's CDR3 is CASSLVARTSYEQYF. The chain recombines TRBV7-9 with TRBJ2-7; the D call from TCRdb, TRBD1, cannot be confirmed without DNA. CDR1 is SEHNR and CDR2 is FQNEAQ in the germline V gene (reference sequence). The CDR3 contains 15 residues.

The chain has TRBV2 and TRBJ2-5; absent DNA, TCRdb's TRBD2 call cannot be checked. The CDR3 contains 16 residues. Germline V gene sequence: CDR1 SNHLY, CDR2 FYNNEI. CDR3: CASSEGTSGEAETQYF.

The rearrangement links TRBV7-9 to TRBJ2-3. The CDR3 is made up of 14 amino acids. Per the germline V gene, CDR1 is SEHNR and CDR2 is FQNEAQ (reference sequence). CDR3 sequence: CASSPQRGTDTQYF.

The chain employs TRBV30 and TRBJ2-2. Germline V lookup: CDR1 GTSNPN, CDR2 SVGIG (reference sequence). The CDR3 length is 11 residues. CDR3 sequence reads: CAWTWAGELFF.

The CDR3 region is CSATILDGDQPQHF. The rearrangement uses TRBV20-1 and TRBJ1-5. This CDR3 comprises 14 residues. Germline V gene lookup returns CDR1 DFQATT and CDR2 SNEGSKA (reference sequence).

The chain has TRBV7-2 and TRBJ2-1; lacking DNA, the TRBD1 call made by TCRdb goes unchecked. CDR3 size: 14 residues. Per the germline V gene, CDR1 is SGHTA and CDR2 is FQGNSA. The chain's CDR3 is CASSLSEGADEWFF.

The V call is TRBV20-1, the J call TRBJ2-7; TCRdb's D gene call, TRBD1, goes unchecked for lack of DNA. The CDR3 length is 13 residues. The germline V gene encodes CDR1 DFQATT and CDR2 SNEGSKA (reference sequence). The CDR3 protein is CSLRDRETYEQYF.

V gene TRBV7-6 combines with J gene TRBJ2-3; absent DNA, TCRdb's TRBD2 call cannot be checked. The CDR3 runs 15 residues. CDR1 SGHVS and CDR2 FNYEAQ come from the germline V gene. The CDR3 protein is CASSLLAGPTDTQYF.

The chain joins TRBV29-1 to TRBJ2-5; without DNA, the TCRdb call of TRBD1 cannot be checked. CDR3 size: 15 residues. The germline CDR1 and CDR2 sequences are SQVTM and ANQGSEA. The CDR3: CSGTPAGQTKETQYF.

The rearrangement joins TRBV5-1 to TRBJ2-3; lacking DNA, the TRBD2 call made by TCRdb goes unchecked. The CDR3 is 17 residues long. Germline V lookup: CDR1 SGHRS, CDR2 YFSETQ. CDR3 amino acids: CASSLILRGDFTDTQYF.

The rearrangement uses TRBV6-5 and TRBJ1-2. The germline V gene has CDR1 MNHEY and CDR2 SVGAGI. The CDR3 runs 15 residues. CDR3 loop: CASSSLPAAGYGYTF.

The chain carries TRBV28 and TRBJ2-2; as DNA is missing, the TRBD1 call by TCRdb cannot be tested. Germline V gives CDR1 MDHEN, CDR2 SYDVKM. This CDR3 has 14 amino acids. This CDR3 reads CASSAGTITWELFF.

This rearrangement joins TRBV12-3 or TRBV12-4 to TRBJ2-7; the TCRdb call, TRBD1, lacks DNA for checking. CDR3 length equals 13 residues. CDR3 sequence: CASSLIGGDEQYF.

The CDR3: CASSHGTGLPYEQYF. This chain connects TRBV28 to TRBJ2-7; as DNA is missing, the TRBD1 call by TCRdb cannot be tested. CDR1 is MDHEN, CDR2 SYDVKM, per germline. CDR3 size: 15 residues.

The chain is built from TRBV12-3 or TRBV12-4 and TRBJ2-3; TCRdb's assignment of TRBD2 cannot be checked, as there is no DNA. The CDR3 is 15 residues long. The CDR3 sequence is CASSPRLAATDTQYF.